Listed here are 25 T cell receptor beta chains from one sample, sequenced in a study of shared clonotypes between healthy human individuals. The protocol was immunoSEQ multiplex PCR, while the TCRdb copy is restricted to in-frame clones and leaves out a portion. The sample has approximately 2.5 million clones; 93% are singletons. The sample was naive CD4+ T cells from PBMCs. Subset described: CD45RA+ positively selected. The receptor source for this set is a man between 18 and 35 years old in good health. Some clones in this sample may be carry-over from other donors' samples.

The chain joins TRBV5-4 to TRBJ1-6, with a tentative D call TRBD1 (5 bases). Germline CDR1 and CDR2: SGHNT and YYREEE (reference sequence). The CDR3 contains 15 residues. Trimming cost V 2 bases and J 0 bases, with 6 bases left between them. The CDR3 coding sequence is TGTGCCAGCAGCTTTGGGGGCTCCTATAATTCACCCCTCCACTTT. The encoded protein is CASSFGGSYNSPLHF.

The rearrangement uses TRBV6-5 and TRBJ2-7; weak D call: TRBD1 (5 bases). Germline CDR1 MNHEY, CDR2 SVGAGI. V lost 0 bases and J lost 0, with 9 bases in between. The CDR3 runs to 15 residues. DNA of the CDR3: TGTGCCAGCAGTTACTCTTACAGGAACTCCTACGAGCAGTACTTC. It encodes CASSYSYRNSYEQYF.

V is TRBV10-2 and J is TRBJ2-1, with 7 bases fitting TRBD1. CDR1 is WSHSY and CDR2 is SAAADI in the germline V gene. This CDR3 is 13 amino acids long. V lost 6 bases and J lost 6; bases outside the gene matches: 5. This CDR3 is CASRSDRANEQFF. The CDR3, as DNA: TGCGCCAGCAGGAGCGACAGGGCCAATGAGCAGTTCTTC.

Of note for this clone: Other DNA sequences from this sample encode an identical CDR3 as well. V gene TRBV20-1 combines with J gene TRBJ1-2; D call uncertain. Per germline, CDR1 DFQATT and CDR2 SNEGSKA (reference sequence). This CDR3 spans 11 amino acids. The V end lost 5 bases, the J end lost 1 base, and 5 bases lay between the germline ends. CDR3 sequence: CSAGSNYGYTF. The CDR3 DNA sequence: TGCAGTGCTGGGAGTAACTATGGCTACACCTTC.

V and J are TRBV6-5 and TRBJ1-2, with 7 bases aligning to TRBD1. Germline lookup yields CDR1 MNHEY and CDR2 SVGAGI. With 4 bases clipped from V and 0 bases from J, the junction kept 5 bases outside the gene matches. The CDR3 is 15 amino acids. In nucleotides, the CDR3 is TGTGCCAGCAGTTTCACAGGGGTAGCTAACTATGGCTACACCTTC. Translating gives CASSFTGVANYGYTF.

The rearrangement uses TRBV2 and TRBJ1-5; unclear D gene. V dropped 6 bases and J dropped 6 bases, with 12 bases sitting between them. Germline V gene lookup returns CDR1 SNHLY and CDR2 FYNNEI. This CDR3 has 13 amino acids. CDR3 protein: CASRFQSAQPQHF. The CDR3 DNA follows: TGTGCCAGCAGGTTTCAGTCGGCTCAGCCCCAGCATTTT.

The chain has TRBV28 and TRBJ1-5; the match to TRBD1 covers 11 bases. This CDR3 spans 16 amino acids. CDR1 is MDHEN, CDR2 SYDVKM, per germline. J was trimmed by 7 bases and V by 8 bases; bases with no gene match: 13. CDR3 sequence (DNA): TGTGCCAGCGGTGCGAGGGACAGGGGGTCAGGGCAGCCCCAGCATTTT. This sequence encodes CASGARDRGSGQPQHF.

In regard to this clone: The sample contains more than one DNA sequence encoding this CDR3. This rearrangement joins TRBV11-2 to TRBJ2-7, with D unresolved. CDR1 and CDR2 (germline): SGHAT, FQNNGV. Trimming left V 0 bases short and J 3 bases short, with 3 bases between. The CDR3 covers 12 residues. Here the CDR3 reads CASSLDSYEQYF. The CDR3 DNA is TGTGCCAGCAGCTTAGATAGCTACGAGCAGTACTTC.

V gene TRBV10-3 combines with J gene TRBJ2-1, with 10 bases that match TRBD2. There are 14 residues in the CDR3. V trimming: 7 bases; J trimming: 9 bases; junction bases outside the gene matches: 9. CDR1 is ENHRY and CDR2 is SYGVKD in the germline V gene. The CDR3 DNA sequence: TGTGCCATCAAGTCCGGGACTAGCGACCGTGAGCAGTTCTTC. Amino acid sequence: CAIKSGTSDREQFF.

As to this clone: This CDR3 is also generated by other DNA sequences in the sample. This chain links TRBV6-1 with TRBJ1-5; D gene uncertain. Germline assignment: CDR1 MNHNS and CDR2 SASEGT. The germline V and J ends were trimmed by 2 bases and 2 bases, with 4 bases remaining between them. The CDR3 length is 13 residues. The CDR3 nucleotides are TGTGCCAGCAGTGAACCAGGCAATCAGCCCCAGCATTTT. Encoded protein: CASSEPGNQPQHF.

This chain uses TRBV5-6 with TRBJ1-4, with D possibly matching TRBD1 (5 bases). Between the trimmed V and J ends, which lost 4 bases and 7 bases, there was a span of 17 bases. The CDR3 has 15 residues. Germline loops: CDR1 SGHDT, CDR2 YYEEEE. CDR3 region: CASSPYGQGGEKLFF. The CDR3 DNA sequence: TGTGCCAGCAGCCCATACGGGCAGGGTGGTGAAAAACTGTTTTTT.

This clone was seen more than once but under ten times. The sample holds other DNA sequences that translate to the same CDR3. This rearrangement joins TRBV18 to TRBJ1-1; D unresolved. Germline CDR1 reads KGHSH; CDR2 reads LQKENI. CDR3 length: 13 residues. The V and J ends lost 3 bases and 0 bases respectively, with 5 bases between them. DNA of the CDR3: TGTGCCAGCTCACCTGGACTGAACACTGAAGCTTTCTTT. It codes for CASSPGLNTEAFF.

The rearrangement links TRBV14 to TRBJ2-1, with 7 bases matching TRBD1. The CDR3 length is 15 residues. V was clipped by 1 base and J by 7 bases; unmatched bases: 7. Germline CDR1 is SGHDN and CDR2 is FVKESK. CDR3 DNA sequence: TGTGCCAGCAGCCAAGTTCGAGGCAGGGGGAATGAGCAGTTCTTC. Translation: CASSQVRGRGNEQFF.

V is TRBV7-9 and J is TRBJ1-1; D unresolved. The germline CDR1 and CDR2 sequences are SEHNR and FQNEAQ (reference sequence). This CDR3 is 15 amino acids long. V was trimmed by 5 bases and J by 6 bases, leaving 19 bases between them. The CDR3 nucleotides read TGTGCCAGCAGCCCGGGGAGAGCCTCGAGCGCTGAAGCTTTCTTT. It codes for CASSPGRASSAEAFF. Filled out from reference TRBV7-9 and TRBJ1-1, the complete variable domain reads DTGVSQNPRHKITKRGQNVTFRCDPISEHNRLYWYRQTLGQGPEFLTYFQNEAQLEKSRLLSDRFSAERPKGSFSTLEIQRTEQGDSAMYLCASSPGRASSAEAFFGQGTRLTVV.

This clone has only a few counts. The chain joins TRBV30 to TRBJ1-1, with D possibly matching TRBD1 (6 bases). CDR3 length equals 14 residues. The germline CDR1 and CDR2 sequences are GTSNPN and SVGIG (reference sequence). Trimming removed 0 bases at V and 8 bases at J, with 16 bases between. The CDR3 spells CAWSVGVQGQEAFF. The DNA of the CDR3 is TGTGCCTGGAGTGTAGGCGTCCAGGGACAAGAAGCTTTCTTT. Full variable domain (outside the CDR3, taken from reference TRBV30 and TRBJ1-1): SQTIHQWPATLVQPVGSPLSLECTVEGTSNPNLYWYRQAAGRGLQLLFYSVGIGQISSEVPQNLSASRPQDRQFILSSKKLLLSDSGFYLCAWSVGVQGQEAFFGQGTRLTVV.

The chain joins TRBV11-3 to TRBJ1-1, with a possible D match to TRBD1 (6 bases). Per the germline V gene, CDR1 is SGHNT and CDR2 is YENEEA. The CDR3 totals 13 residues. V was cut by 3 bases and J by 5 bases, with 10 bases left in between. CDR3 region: CASSFNQGTEAFF. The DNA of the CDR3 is TGTGCCAGCAGCTTCAACCAGGGGACTGAAGCTTTCTTT.

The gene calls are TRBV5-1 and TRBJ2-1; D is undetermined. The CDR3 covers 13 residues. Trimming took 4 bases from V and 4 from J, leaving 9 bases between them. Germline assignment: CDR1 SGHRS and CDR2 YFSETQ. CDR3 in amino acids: CASSPELYNEQFF. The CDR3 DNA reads TGCGCCAGCAGCCCCGAGCTATACAATGAGCAGTTCTTC.

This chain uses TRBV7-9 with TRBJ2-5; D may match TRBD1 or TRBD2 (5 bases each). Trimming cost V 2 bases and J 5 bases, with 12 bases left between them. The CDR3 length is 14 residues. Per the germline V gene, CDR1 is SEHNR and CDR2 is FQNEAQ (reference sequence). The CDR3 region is CASSLQGRDETQYF. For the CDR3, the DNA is TGTGCCAGCAGCTTACAGGGACGGGACGAGACCCAGTACTTC.

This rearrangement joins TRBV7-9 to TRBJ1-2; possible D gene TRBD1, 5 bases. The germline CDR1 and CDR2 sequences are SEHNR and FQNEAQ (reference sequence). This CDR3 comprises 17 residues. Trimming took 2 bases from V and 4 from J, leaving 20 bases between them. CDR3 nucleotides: TGTGCCAGCAGCTTACCAGGGACTTGGTCTTCTGGCTATGGCTACACCTTC. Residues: CASSLPGTWSSGYGYTF.

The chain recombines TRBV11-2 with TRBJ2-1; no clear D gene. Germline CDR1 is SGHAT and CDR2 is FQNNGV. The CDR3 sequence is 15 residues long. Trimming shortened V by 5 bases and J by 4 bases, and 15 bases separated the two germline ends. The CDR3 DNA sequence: TGTGCCAGCAGCCGTTCTGTCGTCCTATACAATGAGCAGTTCTTC. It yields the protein CASSRSVVLYNEQFF. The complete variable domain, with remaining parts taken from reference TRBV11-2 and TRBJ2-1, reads EAGVAQSPRYKIIEKRQSVAFWCNPISGHATLYWYQQILGQGPKLLIQFQNNGVVDDSQLPKDRFSAERLKGVDSTLKIQPAKLEDSAVYLCASSRSVVLYNEQFFGPGTRLTVL.

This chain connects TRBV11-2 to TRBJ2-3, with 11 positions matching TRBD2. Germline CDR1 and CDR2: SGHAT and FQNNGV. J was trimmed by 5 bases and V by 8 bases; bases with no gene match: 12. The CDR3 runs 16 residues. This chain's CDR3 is CASASARLAGIDTQYF. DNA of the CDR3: TGTGCCAGCGCCTCGGCGCGACTAGCGGGAATAGATACGCAGTATTTT.

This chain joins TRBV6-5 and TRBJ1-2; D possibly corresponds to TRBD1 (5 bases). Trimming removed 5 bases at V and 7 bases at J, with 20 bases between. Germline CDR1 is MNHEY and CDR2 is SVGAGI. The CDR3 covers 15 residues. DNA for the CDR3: TGTGCCAGCAGTACCGGGACGCGGGGAATAAGTGGCTACACCTTC. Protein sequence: CASSTGTRGISGYTF.

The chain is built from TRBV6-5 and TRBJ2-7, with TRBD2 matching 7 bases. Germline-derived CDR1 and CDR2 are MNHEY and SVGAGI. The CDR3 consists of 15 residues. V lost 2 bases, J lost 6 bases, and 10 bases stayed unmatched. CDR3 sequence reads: CASSYLRPWEGEQYF. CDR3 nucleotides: TGTGCCAGCAGTTACCTTCGACCCTGGGAGGGCGAGCAGTACTTC.

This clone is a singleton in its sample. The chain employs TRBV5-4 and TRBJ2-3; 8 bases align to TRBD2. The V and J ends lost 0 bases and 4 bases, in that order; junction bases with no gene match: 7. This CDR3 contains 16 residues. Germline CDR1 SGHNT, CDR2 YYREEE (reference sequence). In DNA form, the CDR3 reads TGTGCCAGCAGCTTGGGACTAGCGCAAGGCCCAGATACGCAGTATTTT. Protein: CASSLGLAQGPDTQYF.

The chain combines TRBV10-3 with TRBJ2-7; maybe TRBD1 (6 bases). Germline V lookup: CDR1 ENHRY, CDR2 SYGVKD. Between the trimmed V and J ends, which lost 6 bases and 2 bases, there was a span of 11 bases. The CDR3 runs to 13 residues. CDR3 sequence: CAIRTDSAYEQYF. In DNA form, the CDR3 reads TGTGCCATCAGAACGGACAGCGCCTACGAGCAGTACTTC.